The 32 T cell receptor beta chains below all came from one sample that was sequenced in a study of identical twins. TCRdb redid the calling of the 5' RACE reads with MiXCR, one entry per CDR3 protein. The sample records about 250,000 distinct CDR3 sequences, about 14% being singletons. Input material: memory (CD45RO+) T cells sorted from blood. Source of these receptors: a woman younger than 30 in good health.

This chain uses TRBV2 with TRBJ2-1; D gene unclear. CDR1 and CDR2 (germline): SNHLY, FYNNEI. This CDR3 is built from 13 residues. With 4 bases removed from V and 3 bases from J, the gap between germline ends came to 7 bases. DNA for the CDR3: TGTGCCAGCAGTGGGATAGACTACAATGAGCAGTTCTTC. Translating gives CASSGIDYNEQFF.

This chain connects TRBV12-3 or TRBV12-4 to TRBJ2-7, with 9 positions matching TRBD1. Trimming cost V 0 bases and J 1 base; bases outside gene matches: 10. The CDR3 spans 18 residues. The CDR3 coding sequence is TGTGCCAGCAGTTTAGCGCATAGGACAGGGGACAGGTCCTACGAGCAGTACTTC. Protein: CASSLAHRTGDRSYEQYF.

The sample holds a few counts of this clonotype. The chain links TRBV20-1 to TRBJ2-7; tentative D call: TRBD2 (6 bases). The CDR3 sequence is 13 residues long. Germline assignment: CDR1 DFQATT and CDR2 SNEGSKA (reference sequence). V was clipped by 3 bases and J by 4 bases, with 13 bases between them. DNA for the CDR3: TGCAGTGCTAGCGGGAGTAAGATATACGAGCAGTACTTC. It is translated as CSASGSKIYEQYF.

The chain recombines TRBV6-1 with TRBJ2-3; no definite D call. CDR3 length: 14 amino acids. The germline V gene has CDR1 MNHNS and CDR2 SASEGT. The V end was cut by 6 bases, the J end by 0 bases, with 10 bases between. The CDR3 DNA follows: TGTGCCAGCAGCCTATCACTGAGCACAGATACGCAGTATTTT. Amino acid sequence: CASSLSLSTDTQYF.

The rearrangement uses TRBV18 and TRBJ2-2; possibly TRBD1 for D (5 bases). Germline V gene sequence: CDR1 KGHSH, CDR2 LQKENI. The CDR3 sequence is 14 residues long. V gave up 3 bases and J gave up 6 bases, with 11 bases separating them. The CDR3: CASSPSQGSGELFF. DNA for the CDR3: TGTGCCAGCTCACCTTCTCAGGGTTCCGGGGAGCTGTTTTTT.

This clonotype has more than one count but fewer than ten. This sequence joins TRBV12-3 or TRBV12-4 and TRBJ1-5; no definite D call. The CDR3 consists of 15 residues. V was clipped by 1 base and J by 11 bases, with 18 bases between them. This CDR3 is CASSLGPASPRTQHF. The DNA for the CDR3 is TGTGCCAGCAGTTTAGGTCCGGCCAGCCCGAGGACCCAGCATTTT.

This clonotype was picked up a small number of times. This rearrangement joins TRBV14 to TRBJ1-2; TRBD1 is a possible D gene (5 bases). Trimming stripped 3 bases from V and 5 bases from J, with 16 bases between. Germline V CDR1 and CDR2: SGHDN, FVKESK. The CDR3 is 15 residues long. In nucleotides, the CDR3 is TGTGCCAGCAGCCAGAGGGGCAGCCGGGGGTATGGCTACACCTTC. Protein: CASSQRGSRGYGYTF.

In its sample, this clonotype was seen many times. The chain recombines TRBV7-2 with TRBJ2-3; unclear D gene. The CDR3 sequence is 12 residues long. The V and J ends lost 4 bases and 3 bases respectively, with 5 bases between them. From germline, CDR1 is SGHTA and CDR2 FQGNSA. CDR3: CASSWGTDTQYF. CDR3 sequence (DNA): TGTGCCAGCAGCTGGGGAACAGATACGCAGTATTTT.

The chain has TRBV7-9 and TRBJ2-1; D might be TRBD2 (5 bases). The germline V gene encodes CDR1 SEHNR and CDR2 FQNEAQ (reference sequence). This CDR3 has 15 amino acids. V lost 3 bases to trimming and J lost 10 bases, with 19 bases between them. The CDR3 protein is CASSLQTRELEEQFF. The CDR3 coding sequence is TGTGCCAGCAGCTTGCAAACTAGGGAGCTGGAGGAGCAGTTCTTC.

This clonotype was seen only a few times. The chain has TRBV27 and TRBJ2-1; D is perhaps TRBD2 (5 bases). Germline V gene data show CDR1 as MNHEY and CDR2 as SMNVEV (reference sequence). The CDR3 extends over 13 amino acids. Trimming removed 5 bases at V and 3 bases at J, with 8 bases between. The CDR3 DNA is TGTGCCAGCAGTCCCGCGGGCTACAATGAGCAGTTCTTC. Protein sequence: CASSPAGYNEQFF.

The V call is TRBV4-1, the J call TRBJ2-7, with D tentatively TRBD1 (7 bases). CDR1 and CDR2 (germline): MGHRA, YSYEKL. Trimming took 0 bases from V and 6 from J, leaving 12 bases between them. The CDR3 extends over 14 amino acids. The CDR3 nucleotides read TGCGCCAGCAGCCAAGAGACAGGGAGGAGCGAGCAGTACTTC. It yields the protein CASSQETGRSEQYF.

V and J are TRBV9 and TRBJ2-1; no definite D call. The CDR3 consists of 13 residues. The germline V and J ends were trimmed by 4 bases and 2 bases, with 7 bases remaining between them. Germline values: CDR1 SGDLS, CDR2 YYNGEE. The CDR3 loop is CASSPAPYNEQFF. The CDR3 DNA sequence: TGTGCCAGCAGCCCCGCCCCCTACAATGAGCAGTTCTTC.

The CDR3 loop reads CSARPIGQDYGYTF. CDR3 bases: TGCAGTGCTAGACCTATAGGACAGGATTATGGCTACACCTTC. This rearrangement joins TRBV20-1 to TRBJ1-2; 7 positions agree with TRBD1. Unmatched junction bases numbered 8, after V lost 2 bases and J lost 5 bases. Germline lookup yields CDR1 DFQATT and CDR2 SNEGSKA (reference sequence). The CDR3 has 14 amino acids.

The V call is TRBV20-1, the J call TRBJ2-3, with TRBD2 identical over 7 bases. This CDR3 spans 16 amino acids. Per the germline V gene, CDR1 is DFQATT and CDR2 is SNEGSKA (reference sequence). V lost 6 bases to trimming and J lost 3 bases; unmatched junction nucleotides: 15. The CDR3 bases are TGCAGTGCCCCCCGGGGTGGGAGGGCCTCGACAGATACGCAGTATTTT. This encodes CSAPRGGRASTDTQYF.

The chain couples TRBV27 to TRBJ1-1, with D perhaps matching TRBD1 (6 bases). Trimming cost V 5 bases and J 8 bases, with 18 bases left between them. This CDR3 spans 14 amino acids. Germline-derived CDR1 and CDR2 are MNHEY and SMNVEV (reference sequence). The CDR3 loop is CASSLARTVKEAFF. CDR3 nucleotide sequence: TGTGCCAGCAGTCTCGCCAGGACAGTTAAAGAAGCTTTCTTT.

This clonotype has only a few counts. The gene calls are TRBV29-1 and TRBJ2-1, with 9 bases identical to TRBD1. CDR1 is SQVTM, CDR2 ANQGSEA, per germline. The V and J ends lost 3 bases and 1 base, in that order; junction bases with no gene match: 4. The CDR3 is 15 residues long. This CDR3 is CSVDGTGRSYNEQFF. DNA for the CDR3: TGCAGCGTTGATGGGACAGGGAGGTCCTACAATGAGCAGTTCTTC.

The sample holds a few counts of this clonotype. The gene calls are TRBV9 and TRBJ2-2, with D maybe TRBD1 (6 bases). CDR1 SGDLS and CDR2 YYNGEE come from the germline V gene. The CDR3 sequence is 14 residues long. The V gene lost 5 bases and the J gene lost 2 bases, with 10 bases spanning the gap. The CDR3 nucleotides are TGTGCCAGCAGTTGGACAGCTAACACCGGGGAGCTGTTTTTT. It codes for CASSWTANTGELFF.

This clonotype has ten or more counts. The rearrangement joins TRBV4-2 to TRBJ1-2; the match to TRBD1 covers 8 bases. Unmatched junction bases numbered 5, after V lost 5 bases and J lost 0 bases. This CDR3 has 15 residues. CDR1 is LGHNA, CDR2 YNFKEQ, per germline. The CDR3: CASSKGQDPNYGYTF. Written as DNA, the CDR3 is TGTGCCAGCAGCAAGGGACAGGATCCTAACTATGGCTACACCTTC.

The chain is built from TRBV7-2 and TRBJ2-1, with a possible D match to TRBD1 (5 bases). CDR3 length: 16 residues. V lost 5 bases and J lost 4, with 18 bases in between. Looked up from germline, CDR1 is SGHTA and CDR2 is FQGNSA. The DNA for the CDR3 is TGTGCCAGCAGCCGACAGAGTAGCAGAGAGTACAATGAGCAGTTCTTC. Residues: CASSRQSSREYNEQFF. Full variable domain (missing parts from reference TRBV7-2 and TRBJ2-1): GAGVSQSPSNKVTEKGKDVELRCDPISGHTALYWYRQSLGQGLEFLIYFQGNSAPDKSGLPSDRFSAERTGGSVSTLTIQRTQQEDSAVYLCASSRQSSREYNEQFFGPGTRLTVL.

The gene calls are TRBV2 and TRBJ2-2; D gene uncertain. CDR1 SNHLY and CDR2 FYNNEI come from the germline V gene. The CDR3 contains 15 residues. The germline V and J ends were trimmed by 3 bases and 2 bases, with 10 bases remaining between them. The CDR3 DNA sequence: TGTGCCAGCAGTGACCTAGGTCATAACACCGGGGAGCTGTTTTTT. Translation gives CASSDLGHNTGELFF.

This clonotype was observed a few times. V is TRBV6-2 or TRBV6-3 and J is TRBJ2-6; TRBD2 matches at 9 bases. Germline CDR1 and CDR2: MNHEY and SVGEGT. The V gene end was trimmed by 2 bases and the J gene end by 2 bases; junction bases not matched to a gene: 13. The CDR3 sequence is 20 residues long. The CDR3 nucleotides are TGTGCCAGCAGTTACACAGGCCGCGGCTTAGCGGGAGCTGGGGCCAACGTCCTGACTTTC. Amino acids: CASSYTGRGLAGAGANVLTF.

V gene TRBV20-1 combines with J gene TRBJ2-3; TRBD2 is a possible D gene (7 bases). V was cut by 6 bases and J by 4 bases, with 23 bases left in between. The CDR3 loop spans 16 amino acids. Per the germline V gene, CDR1 is DFQATT and CDR2 is SNEGSKA (reference sequence). The CDR3 protein is CSAPLATGGVPDTQYF. CDR3 nucleotides: TGCAGTGCACCGCTCGCGACGGGGGGCGTACCAGATACGCAGTATTTT.

This chain uses TRBV10-1 with TRBJ2-3; D is perhaps TRBD1 (6 bases). Per the germline V gene, CDR1 is WNHNN and CDR2 is SYGVQD (reference sequence). The CDR3 length is 15 residues. V was pared by 1 base and J by 1 base, with 9 bases between. The CDR3 DNA follows: TGCGCCAGCAGTGAGTTGGGGGCCGGCACAGATACGCAGTATTTT. Translation: CASSELGAGTDTQYF.

J is TRBJ2-3 and V is TRBV15; D is unresolved. Germline V gives CDR1 LNHNV, CDR2 YYDKDF (reference sequence). V was cut by 5 bases and J by 3 bases, with 12 bases left in between. The CDR3 totals 14 residues. DNA of the CDR3: TGTGCCACCAGCTGGCGTGACGGAACAGATACGCAGTATTTT. It translates to CATSWRDGTDTQYF.

The chain is built from TRBV2 and TRBJ2-4, with TRBD1 matching 7 bases. The germline V gene has CDR1 SNHLY and CDR2 FYNNEI. The V segment lost 3 bases and the J segment 4 bases; nucleotides outside the gene matches: 9. This CDR3 has 16 amino acids. The CDR3 loop is CASSDVLRGQKNIQYF. The CDR3 nucleotides read TGTGCCAGCAGTGATGTCCTAAGGGGACAGAAAAACATTCAGTACTTC.

This clonotype appeared a few times. This chain connects TRBV12-3 or TRBV12-4 to TRBJ1-2, with unresolved D. With 7 bases removed from V and 7 bases from J, the gap between germline ends came to 19 bases. The CDR3 length is 14 residues. For the CDR3, the DNA is TGTGCCAGCAAAAGGTTTGGCATTTCGGGTGGCTACACCTTC. Translating it yields CASKRFGISGGYTF.

In its sample, this clonotype was seen a few times. This chain links TRBV4-1 with TRBJ2-7; TRBD2 might be the D (6 bases). There are 17 residues in the CDR3. V was pared by 4 bases and J by 1 base, with 20 bases between. CDR1 is MGHRA, CDR2 YSYEKL, per germline. The CDR3 is CASSPGTSALYSYEQYF. The CDR3 nucleotides are TGCGCCAGCAGCCCCGGGACTTCGGCCCTTTATTCCTACGAGCAGTACTTC.

This clonotype has a handful of counts. This chain connects TRBV20-1 to TRBJ2-7; D unclear. CDR1 is DFQATT, CDR2 SNEGSKA, per germline (reference sequence). The CDR3 runs to 15 residues. V lost 5 bases to trimming and J lost 2 bases, with 19 bases between them. This CDR3 is CSADGMGSPTYEQYF. CDR3 coding DNA: TGCAGTGCTGATGGCATGGGCTCCCCTACCTACGAGCAGTACTTC.

The chain is built from TRBV10-1 and TRBJ1-4; D is ambiguous. V dropped 5 bases and J dropped 5 bases, with 9 bases sitting between them. CDR1 is WNHNN and CDR2 is SYGVQD in the germline V gene (reference sequence). This CDR3 comprises 13 residues. The CDR3 DNA reads TGCGCCAGCAGTACGGGGAAAAATGAAAAACTGTTTTTT. Its protein is CASSTGKNEKLFF.

The V gene is TRBV20-1, the J gene TRBJ2-3; TRBD2 aligns across 9 bases. Germline V gives CDR1 DFQATT, CDR2 SNEGSKA (reference sequence). V shed 0 bases, J shed 5 bases, and the junction held 3 bases outside the gene matches. The CDR3 is 14 residues long. CDR3 in DNA: TGCAGTGCTAGAGAGGCGGGGGGGATAGATACGCAGTATTTT. This translates into CSAREAGGIDTQYF.

The chain employs TRBV6-5 and TRBJ2-2, with D hard to call. CDR1 is MNHEY and CDR2 is SVGAGI in the germline V gene. Trimming stripped 5 bases from V and 6 bases from J, with 16 bases between. CDR3 length equals 15 residues. CDR3 nucleotide sequence: TGTGCCAGCAGTACCGACCGGTCCCTAGCCGGGGAGCTGTTTTTT. It specifies CASSTDRSLAGELFF.

J is TRBJ1-1 and V is TRBV29-1; a possible D gene is TRBD1 (5 bases). This CDR3 region has 11 residues. Trimming took 2 bases from V and 9 from J, leaving 10 bases between them. Germline assignment: CDR1 SQVTM and CDR2 ANQGSEA. CDR3 in amino acids: CSVENWGKAFF. The CDR3 coding sequence is TGCAGCGTTGAAAATTGGGGGAAAGCTTTCTTT.